These 11 T cell receptor beta chains were sequenced from one sample in a study of blood T cell repertoires in COVID-19. TCRdb's copy holds only in-frame clones and misses some; the assay was immunoSEQ multiplex PCR. In the table there are roughly 180,000 clones, about 85% of which are singletons. The sequenced sample was peripheral blood. These receptors all come from a man between 60 and 75 years old who had recovered from COVID-19.

V gene TRBV4-3 combines with J gene TRBJ2-2, with 7 bases that match TRBD1. V lost 2 bases, J lost 6 bases, and 6 bases stayed unmatched. The CDR3 is 15 amino acids. In germline, CDR1 is LGHNA, CDR2 YSLEER. In nucleotides, the CDR3 is TGCGCCAGCAGCCAATCGCGACAGGGACCCGGGGAGCTGTTTTTT. Its protein product is CASSQSRQGPGELFF.

A few counts support this clone. The rearrangement links TRBV7-2 to TRBJ1-5, with a tentative D call TRBD1 (6 bases). The CDR3 has 13 amino acids. Germline CDR1 is SGHTA and CDR2 is FQGNSA. The germline V and J ends were trimmed by 7 bases and 4 bases, with 11 bases remaining between them. The CDR3 region has the DNA TGTGCCAGCACCCCCGACAGGAATCAGCCCCAGCATTTT. As protein: CASTPDRNQPQHF.

This sequence joins TRBV6-1 and TRBJ2-3, with 10 bases aligning to TRBD2. CDR1 MNHNS and CDR2 SASEGT come from the germline V gene. The CDR3 runs 16 residues. J was trimmed by 0 bases and V by 4 bases; bases with no gene match: 4. Here the CDR3 DNA reads TGTGCCAGCAGTGCCCAGCGGGGGGGAAGCACAGATACGCAGTATTTT. Translation: CASSAQRGGSTDTQYF.

This chain joins TRBV18 and TRBJ2-7; TRBD2 matches 9 bases. V trimming: 1 base; J trimming: 3 bases; junction bases outside the gene matches: 4. CDR3 length: 15 amino acids. CDR1 and CDR2 (germline): KGHSH, LQKENI. The CDR3 DNA reads TGTGCCAGCTCACCACTAGCGGGGGATGACTACGAGCAGTACTTC. Protein product: CASSPLAGDDYEQYF.

This clone was recorded only once. This chain uses TRBV30 with TRBJ1-1; a possible D gene is TRBD1 (5 bases). With 1 base removed from V and 0 bases from J, the gap between germline ends came to 12 bases. Germline lookup yields CDR1 GTSNPN and CDR2 SVGIG (reference sequence). The CDR3 covers 15 residues. CDR3 nucleotide sequence: TGTGCCTGGAGTGGGAACAGGCTGATGAACACTGAAGCTTTCTTT. Translation: CAWSGNRLMNTEAFF.

The chain has TRBV7-3 and TRBJ2-1; 9 nucleotides match TRBD1. V was pared by 5 bases and J by 6 bases, with 14 bases of the junction left unmatched. The CDR3 spans 17 residues. Germline lookup yields CDR1 SGHTA and CDR2 FQGTGA. CDR3 DNA sequence: TGTGCCAGCAGCCTAAACCTTTTTGGGACAGGGAGCAATGAGCAGTTCTTC. This encodes CASSLNLFGTGSNEQFF.

The genes are TRBV7-3 and TRBJ2-1; D remains unclear. The V gene's germline CDR1 is SGHTA and CDR2 FQGTGA. The CDR3 contains 12 residues. V was pared by 5 bases and J by 8 bases, with 10 bases between. The CDR3 sequence is CASSPNSYEQFF. DNA of the CDR3: TGTGCCAGCAGCCCTAATTCCTATGAGCAGTTCTTC. The whole variable domain, filled in from reference TRBV7-3 and TRBJ2-1, reads GAGVSQTPSNKVTEKGKYVELRCDPISGHTALYWYRQSLGQGPEFLIYFQGTGAADDSGLPNDRFFAVRPEGSVSTLKIQRTERGDSAVYLCASSPNSYEQFFGPGTRLTVL.

J is TRBJ2-2 and V is TRBV30; TRBD1 aligns across 7 bases. J was trimmed by 0 bases and V by 5 bases; bases with no gene match: 6. Germline lookup yields CDR1 GTSNPN and CDR2 SVGIG (reference sequence). There are 15 residues in the CDR3. The CDR3 region has the DNA TGTGCCTGGGAGACAGGGTCAACGAACACCGGGGAGCTGTTTTTT. This codes for CAWETGSTNTGELFF.

V and J are TRBV6-5 and TRBJ2-7, with D perhaps TRBD1 (6 bases). Germline V lookup: CDR1 MNHEY, CDR2 SVGAGI. With 6 bases removed from V and 6 bases from J, the gap between germline ends came to 15 bases. The CDR3 covers 13 residues. The CDR3 DNA sequence: TGTGCCAGCAGACTATCCGGGACACTCGAGCAGTACTTC. Translating gives CASRLSGTLEQYF.

This clone was counted once. The genes are TRBV5-1 and TRBJ2-2; 7 nucleotides match TRBD2. The CDR3 totals 14 residues. V shed 5 bases and J 1 base; nucleotides not matched to a gene: 2. Germline V CDR1 and CDR2: SGHRS, YFSETQ. For the CDR3, the DNA is TGCGCCAGCAGGCTAGCGGTGAACACCGGGGAGCTGTTTTTT. Translating it yields CASRLAVNTGELFF. The variable domain in full, completed from reference TRBV5-1 and TRBJ2-2, reads KAGVTQTPRYLIKTRGQQVTLSCSPISGHRSVSWYQQTPGQGLQFLFEYFSETQRNKGNFPGRFSGRQFSNSRSEMNVSTLELGDSALYLCASRLAVNTGELFFGEGSRLTVL.

This clone was seen once. This chain joins TRBV5-6 and TRBJ1-2; tentatively, D is TRBD1 (6 bases). V shed 2 bases and J shed 2 bases, with 13 bases lying between them. CDR1 and CDR2 from the germline V gene are SGHDT and YYEEEE. The CDR3 sequence is 15 residues long. CDR3 loop: CASSFPDRINYGYTF. The CDR3 region has the DNA TGTGCCAGCAGCTTCCCAGACAGGATAAACTATGGCTACACCTTC.